This T cell receptor (beta chain) originates from a study of cytomegalovirus exposure and HLA in healthy donors. Whole-study context: There were some 120 million unique TCR beta sequences, drawn from 150 million to 200 million T cells, in an earlier analysis. Findings and caveats of the study: TCR beta sequences reportedly predicted most subjects' HLA-A and HLA-B alleles accurately. Owing to their indistinguishability, certain V segments, notably TRBV6-2 and TRBV6-3, were excluded.

Of note for this clone: Its antigen is undetermined.

The V and J ends lost 6 bases and 3 bases, in that order; junction bases with no gene match: 11. The germline V gene has CDR1 MDHEN and CDR2 SYDVKM. The CDR3 covers 15 residues. Both 60 Vbeta primers and 13 Jbeta primers went into the PCR. This table comes from immunoSEQ multiplex PCR, and its TCRdb copy is limited to in-frame clones, with some not included. The repertoire has 98,000 or so clones, over 60% of them found once; the top ten carry around 5%. This chain connects TRBV28 to TRBJ2-7, with TRBD2 identical over 7 bases. This clonotype originated in a woman between 18 and 29 years old in good health and CMV-seropositive. Sequencing was performed on PBMCs. The CDR3: CASRSSGTNLYEQYF. DNA for the CDR3: TGTGCCAGCAGGTCTTCCGGGACTAACCTCTACGAGCAGTACTTC.